This T cell receptor (beta chain) was recovered during a study of shared clonotypes between healthy human individuals (dated by TCRdb to about 2020). Context from the whole study: A few men and a couple of women, aged 18 to 49 years, made up the cohort. Per donor, three plates each were used for CD4 naive and CD4 memory, two for CD8 naive, and one for CD8 memory. The study deeply sequenced blood TCR repertoires of about 5 healthy adults to estimate repertoire size and the extent of clonotype sharing between individuals. To increase sequencing depth and limit assay-specific biases, different laboratories used diverse techniques to prepare libraries and sequence TCR repertoires. Between about 0.8 and 9 billion PBMCs per donor were obtained by leukapheresis.

TCR CDR3 regions were amplified from genomic DNA by multiplex PCR using the deep immunoSEQ assay. Genomic DNA extracted from each cell subset was distributed evenly over all wells of several immunoSEQ 96-well plates, and each plate served as one replicate. For sorted subsets, about 200 ng genomic DNA, equal to about 30,000 T cell genomes, was loaded into each replicate PCR. Purified libraries were measured with a Qubit 3.0 fluorometer, size-checked on a Bioanalyzer 2100, and measured again with the KAPA Library Quantification kit. Each immunoSEQ 96-well plate was sequenced on its own single-read 150-cycle Illumina NextSeq 550 flow cell. In the source study's methods: Because the immunoSEQ output included only junctional sequences and no quality scores, the filtering could not be the same as the filtering used for full-length reads. To assign V/J genes and CDR3, sequences were annotated using PyIR, a Python wrapper for IgBLAST v1.9, with IMGT germline references. Reads with weak V/J assignments (E-value above 1e-6), missing CDR3, stop codons, out-of-frame junctions, or ambiguous translated residues were removed. V3J clonotypes were defined as sequences sharing an identical inferred V gene, J gene, and CDR3 amino acid sequence. The percentage overlap between two repertoires was calculated by dividing the number of shared unique clonotypes by the size of the smaller repertoire. Repertoire richness was assessed with RTK rarefaction, the Chao1 estimator, and Recon v2.1 estimates of unobserved clonotypes. Generation probabilities for all TCRbeta clonotypes obtained by the gDNA method from a handful of donors were computed using OLGA. TCRdb limited this immuneACCESS table to in-frame rearrangements with V and J called. A share of clones is missing; checked studies link under half to unresolved V genes, and the rest is unexplained. Clone size and V and J calls were adopted from that table, with D and trimming inferred from the DNA. This sample has about 2.1 million clones in its table, and over 85% of those were observed once. Clones ranked in the top ten supply about 1.6% of the sample.

CD8 naive samples were obtained by positive selection for CCR7 among CD45RO-negative cells, yielding a CD45RA+CCR7+ population from which TemRA cells were excluded. Donors were healthy HIV-negative adults with no recently reported acute infections or vaccinations. All donors were Caucasian adults living in Nashville, Tennessee, USA. Blood was obtained by leukapheresis, after which PBMCs were separated by Ficoll-Histopaque density gradient centrifugation and cryopreserved in liquid nitrogen vapor phase. Analytical flow cytometry was used to check the purity and quantity of every magnetically sorted T cell population. Genomic DNA was isolated from every sorted fraction and measured by UV absorbance on a Nanodrop 2000c. From cysteine to phenylalanine, the CDR3 is 17 amino acids long. Only CDR3 DNA is held: 51 bases, read in frame from base 1. Based on the germline V gene, the CDR1 and CDR2 sequences are SGDLS and YYNGEE. V lost 3 bases and J lost 0 bases; the stretch between them is 17 bases long.

Study-level results and caveats: When a few donors were compared, the shared fraction of clonotypes was approximately 5% for naive CD4, roughly 3.3% for naive CD8, 2% to 2.5% for memory CD4, and roughly 0.4% for memory CD8. Estimated clonotype richness was generally larger for naive than for memory subsets. Compared with non-shared clonotypes, clonotypes shared by all four sorted-subset donors had higher generation probabilities. Sampling was limited to blood, and TCR repertoires in tissue likely differ from TCR repertoires in blood. Because the study included only a small number of donors, the genetic and exposure-history diversity represented was limited. Pairwise subsampling indicated that sequencing depth was expected to affect the degree of clonotype sharing among donors. Incomplete sequencing was indicated by rarefaction of sorted-subset datasets, despite the large sequencing depth.

On this clone: No antigen is known for it. Per-base quality was not reported, and no clone a single base away is much larger than it.

The sequence links TRBV9 to TRBJ2-3, with the D gene possibly TRBD1 or TRBD2, each one fitting 6 bases. The specimen was naive CD8+ T cells from PBMCs. Read against the paper, the sample's cell subset or site label means: CD45RA+CCR7+. The TCR sequence derives from a man younger than 35 in good health. Some clones in this sample may be carry-over from other donors' samples. This receptor has the CDR3 CASSAPRGPTSTDTQYF. The DNA sequence follows: TGTGCCAGCAGCGCCCCCCGGGGGCCAACTAGCACAGATACGCAGTATTTT.